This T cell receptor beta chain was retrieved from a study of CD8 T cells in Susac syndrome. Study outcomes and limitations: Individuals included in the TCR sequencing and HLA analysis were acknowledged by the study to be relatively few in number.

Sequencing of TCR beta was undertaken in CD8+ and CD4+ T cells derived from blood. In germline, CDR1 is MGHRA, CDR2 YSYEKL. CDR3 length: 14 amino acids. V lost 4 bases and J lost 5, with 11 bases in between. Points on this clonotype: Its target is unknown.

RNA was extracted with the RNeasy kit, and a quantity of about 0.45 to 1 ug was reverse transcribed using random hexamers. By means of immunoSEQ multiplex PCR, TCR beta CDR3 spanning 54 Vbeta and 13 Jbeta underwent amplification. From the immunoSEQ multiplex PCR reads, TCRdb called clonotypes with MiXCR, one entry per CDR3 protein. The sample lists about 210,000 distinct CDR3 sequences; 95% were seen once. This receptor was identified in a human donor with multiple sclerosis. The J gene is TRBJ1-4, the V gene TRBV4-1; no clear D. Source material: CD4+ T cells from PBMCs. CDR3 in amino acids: CASSPRRVNEKLFF. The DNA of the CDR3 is TGCGCCAGCAGCCCGCGGAGGGTAAATGAAAAACTGTTTTTT.